This T cell receptor (beta chain) was retrieved from a study of blood T cell repertoires in COVID-19. Participant age was about 18 to 89 years, and participants resided in 20 to 30 US areas. Cohort assignment relied on participant-reported clinical history. Original processing methods: Amplification of reference gene primers provided the estimated nucleated cell counts. Produced via immunoSEQ multiplex PCR; TCRdb's table is partial and in-frame only. The V and J calls and clone size come from that table; D and trimming were worked out from the DNA. The sample lists a few hundred thousand clones; around four fifths were seen once. The CDR3 spans 15 residues. V gave up 2 bases and J gave up 5 bases; unmatched junction bases: 6. Germline V gene lookup returns CDR1 SGHRS and CDR2 YFSETQ.

The genes are TRBV5-1 and TRBJ2-2; 7 bases line up with TRBD1. The receptor comes from a man aged 40-49 years who had recovered from COVID-19. The sample taken for sequencing was PBMCs or T cells enriched from blood (not recorded which). The CDR3 loop is CASSLTPQGTGELFF. The DNA of the CDR3 is TGCGCCAGCAGCTTAACACCACAGGGGACCGGGGAGCTGTTTTTT.